Only a few counts were recorded for the clone carrying this TCR beta chain. How the authors handled the data: Amplification from reference gene primers served as the basis for estimated nucleated cell counts. Sequencing used immunoSEQ multiplex PCR; TCRdb keeps in-frame clones, though not all of them. V, J and clone size derive from that table, while D and trimming were established from the DNA sequence. The table lists 150,000 to 200,000 clones, approximately 81% of them singletons, with approximately 1.1% in the top ten. These data originate in a study of blood T cell repertoires in COVID-19. Whole-study context: Italy, Spain and the United States were the sources of the convalescent and acute COVID-19 samples. In each case, the material was cDNA or gDNA derived from T cells, B-cell-depleted T cells, or PBMCs.

Sequenced material: peripheral blood. The sequence came from a man aged 35 to 55 with acute or convalescent COVID-19.

For the CDR3, the DNA is TGCGCCAGCAGCCAAGAAATTTTGGGGGGAACTAATGAAAAACTGTTTTTT. Translation: CASSQEILGGTNEKLFF. The V call is TRBV4-3, the J call TRBJ1-4; D is possibly TRBD1 (5 bases). Trimming took 0 bases from V and 1 from J, leaving 12 bases between them. Germline values: CDR1 LGHNA, CDR2 YSLEER. The CDR3 is 17 amino acids.